The rows below give T cell receptor beta chains drawn from one sample of a study of Graves' ophthalmopathy and Graves' hyperthyroidism. Using its own MiXCR run on the multiplex PCR reads, TCRdb lists one record per CDR3 protein. Found here are about 700,000 distinct CDR3 sequences, approximately 40% of them singletons; the top ten hold approximately 43%. Sequencing was performed on peripheral blood. The receptors shown here come from an adult man with Graves' ophthalmopathy. The CDR3 runs from the conserved cysteine through the conserved F or W. The D gene is left open where the match is weak. For some rows the clone size is stated as once, few or many, or as a class when expanded; others skip it.

>-|TRBV7-9|TRBJ2-6|-
TGTGCCGGCAGCTCCGTGGGTGGTGGGGCCAACGTCCTGACTTTC
CAGSSVGGGANVLTF
>-|TRBV7-9|TRBJ2-7|TRBD2
TGTGCCAGCAGCCCACGAGCGGGGGTAACCTACGAGCAGTACTTC
CASSPRAGVTYEQYF
>-|TRBV25-1|TRBJ1-3|-
TGTGCCAGACCGACAGGTTTAGATGGCTACACCATATATTTT
CARPTGLDGYTIYF
>-|TRBV5-1|TRBJ2-7|-
TGCGTCAGCAGCTTGGATCTAGCCGGCGAGCAGTACTTC
CVSSLDLAGEQYF
>few|TRBV18|TRBJ2-7|TRBD1
TGTGCCAGCTCACCACAGGACAGGCCGTACGAGCAGTACTTC
CASSPQDRPYEQYF
>-|TRBV2|TRBJ1-2|-
TGTGCCAGCAGTTTAAATGGGGTTGAATCCTATGGCTACACCTTC
CASSLNGVESYGYTF
>many|TRBV7-8|TRBJ2-7|-
TGTGCCAGCAGCCTCCATCCCTCGGACGAGCAGTACTTC
CASSLHPSDEQYF
>-|TRBV25-1|TRBJ1-1|-
TGTGCCAGCAGTTCTCCGACAGTGGGAGCTTTCTTT
CASSSPTVGAFF
>many|TRBV3-1|TRBJ2-5|TRBD1
TGTGCCAGCAGCCCGTACAGGGGTGGTGAGACCCAGTACTTC
CASSPYRGGETQYF
>-|TRBV7-2|TRBJ2-5|-
TGTGCCAGCAGCTTAAAGATCGGCAGTCGTGAGACCCAGTACTTC
CASSLKIGSRETQYF
>-|TRBV25-1|TRBJ2-2|-
TGTGCCAGCAGTTTAGTACTGGGAGCCGGGGAGCTGTTTTTT
CASSLVLGAGELFF
>-|TRBV19|TRBJ2-7|TRBD1
TGTGCCAGTAGTCCGGACAGGGGGTTTCACGAGCAGTACTTC
CASSPDRGFHEQYF
>few|TRBV19|TRBJ1-6|-
TGTGCCAGTACTACAACGTATAATTCACCCCTCCACTTT
CASTTTYNSPLHF
>few|TRBV10-3|TRBJ1-5|TRBD1
TGTGCCAGCAGTAAGAACCGGGACAGGGCTCAGCCCCAGCATTTT
CASSKNRDRAQPQHF
>few|TRBV29-1|TRBJ2-7|-
TGCAGCGTTGAGGGGTGGGGCAGCCCCTACGAGCAGTACTTC
CSVEGWGSPYEQYF
>-|TRBV25-1|TRBJ1-1|TRBD1
TGTGCCAGCAGTCCCTGGACAGGGTGGGCCACTGAAGCTTTCTTT
CASSPWTGWATEAFF
>-|TRBV6-5|TRBJ2-7|TRBD2
TGTGCCAGCAGTTACCGACTAGCGGGGGTTAACGAGCAGTACTTC
CASSYRLAGVNEQYF
>many|TRBV11-2|TRBJ1-5|-
TGTGCCAGCAGGGAGTTAGAGGGGGAGAGCAATCAGCCCCAGCATTTT
CASRELEGESNQPQHF
>-|TRBV11-1|TRBJ2-6|TRBD1
TGTGCCAGCAGGCGACAGGGTATTGGGGCCAACGTCCTGACTTTC
CASRRQGIGANVLTF
>-|TRBV15|TRBJ1-5|-
TGTGCCACCAGCTCATACGGGGGGGGGTGGAATCAGCCCCAGCATTTT
CATSSYGGGWNQPQHF
>-|TRBV7-9|TRBJ1-4|-
TGTGCCAGCAGCGCCAGGGAAGATGAAAAACTGTTTTTT
CASSAREDEKLFF
>-|TRBV11-2|TRBJ1-6|-
TGTGCCAGCAGCTTGCCCGGCTCCTATAATTCACCCCTCCACTTT
CASSLPGSYNSPLHF
>many|TRBV25-1|TRBJ2-7|-
TGTGCCAGCGGATTGCAGGGAGGCGAGCAGTACTTC
CASGLQGGEQYF
>few|TRBV11-2|TRBJ2-7|-
TGTGCCAGCAGCTTAGAGCGCTATTCGAGTCCTTTCGGGCTCTACGAGCAGTACTTC
CASSLERYSSPFGLYEQYF
>-|TRBV12-3/TRBV12-4|TRBJ2-7|-
TGTGCCAGCACTTGGGGAACCTACGAGCAGTACTTC
CASTWGTYEQYF
>few|TRBV11-2|TRBJ1-1|-
TGTGCCAGCAGCTTTGTGGGGCTTCCTGAAGCTTTCTTT
CASSFVGLPEAFF
>once|TRBV11-2|TRBJ1-6|-
TGTGCCAGCAGCAAACGGACTGTAAGCAGGGGAGGGTCACCCCTCCACTTT
CASSKRTVSRGGSPLHF
>-|TRBV14|TRBJ2-5|TRBD1
TGTGCCAGCAGCCAAGCATTGGTCGACAGGGGAATTGAGACCCAGTACTTC
CASSQALVDRGIETQYF
>few|TRBV20-1|TRBJ1-5|-
TGCAGTGCTAGAGAGGGGGCGGCTGGCAATCAGCCCCAGCATTTT
CSAREGAAGNQPQHF
>many|TRBV12-3/TRBV12-4|TRBJ1-5|-
TGTGCCAGCAGCAATGGACAGCAACAGCCCCAGCATTTT
CASSNGQQQPQHF
>many|TRBV2|TRBJ1-4|-
TGTGCCAGCAGTGAAGGGCCGACAGACCTAAATGAAAAACTGTTTTTT
CASSEGPTDLNEKLFF
>-|TRBV20-1|TRBJ2-7|-
TGCAGTGCTAGTTATGGCCTCTACGAGCAGTACTTC
CSASYGLYEQYF
>-|TRBV24-1|TRBJ2-7|TRBD1
TGTGCCACCAGTGACCCAGGGACAGGGACCCACGAGCAGTACTTC
CATSDPGTGTHEQYF
>-|TRBV6-5|TRBJ1-6|-
TGTGCCAGCAGTTACTCGACGACGGCCTATAATTCACCCCTCCACTTT
CASSYSTTAYNSPLHF
>-|TRBV25-1|TRBJ2-7|TRBD2
TGTGCCAGCAGTCTACTACCGGGACTAGCGGGAGTACGGTACGAGCAGTACTTC
CASSLLPGLAGVRYEQYF
>-|TRBV7-9|TRBJ2-7|-
TGTGCCAGCAGTTTGGGCCACAATTTGATCTGCGAGCAGTACTTC
CASSLGHNLICEQYF
>-|TRBV25-1|TRBJ2-5|-
TGTGCCAGCAGTGAACCCGGGAAGAAAGAGACCCAGTACTTC
CASSEPGKKETQYF
>few|TRBV20-1|TRBJ1-3|-
TGCAGTGCTAGAGCAGGGTCAATCCGCTCTGGAAACACCATATATTTT
CSARAGSIRSGNTIYF
>few|TRBV5-5|TRBJ2-7|-
TGTGCCAGCAGCTCACAGGGATTCTACGAGCAGTACTTC
CASSSQGFYEQYF
>-|TRBV29-1|TRBJ1-1|TRBD1
TGCAGCGTTGAAGATCTAGGACAGGGAAAATTT
CSVEDLGQGKF
>few|TRBV11-2|TRBJ2-2|-
TGTGCCAGCTCCAGAGCCGCCGCCGGGGAGCTGTTTTTT
CASSRAAAGELFF
>few|TRBV10-3|TRBJ2-6|-
TGTGCCAGTGGGACCCCGGGTGGGGCCAACGTCCTGACTTTC
CASGTPGGANVLTF
>-|TRBV5-1|TRBJ1-2|-
TGCGCCAGCAGCCCTACCGGACGGACAGCAAACTATGGCTACACCTTC
CASSPTGRTANYGYTF
>-|TRBV29-1|TRBJ1-1|TRBD1
TGCAGCGTTGCTCCGGGACAGGGAGTAGCTGAAGCTTTCTTT
CSVAPGQGVAEAFF
>-|TRBV12-3/TRBV12-4|TRBJ1-2|-
TGCGCCCTTTATGATCGTTCGGGGGGCTCCGGCTATGGCTACACCTTC
CALYDRSGGSGYGYTF
>many|TRBV5-1|TRBJ1-4|-
TGCGCCAGCAGTACGGGATCACATGAAAAACTGTTTTTT
CASSTGSHEKLFF
>few|TRBV9|TRBJ2-7|TRBD1
TGTGCCAGCAGCGCGACCCCCGGGACAGGGGGCCACGAGCAGTACTTC
CASSATPGTGGHEQYF
>many|TRBV2|TRBJ2-7|-
TGTGCCAGCAGCCCCTCGGGCGGGGCCGGCTACGAGCAGTACTTC
CASSPSGGAGYEQYF
>-|TRBV5-1|TRBJ1-4|-
TGCGCCAGCAGCTTGCAAACGGGGGCTTATGAAAAACTGTTTTTT
CASSLQTGAYEKLFF
>many|TRBV29-1|TRBJ1-1|-
TGCAGCGTTTGTAGGGGCCCGGGGACTGAAGCTTTCTTT
CSVCRGPGTEAFF
>-|TRBV9|TRBJ1-1|-
TGTGCCAGCAACCCAGGGGAAGAGGGCACTGAAGCTTTCTTT
CASNPGEEGTEAFF
>many|TRBV2|TRBJ2-5|TRBD1
TGTGCCAGCAGAGCCGGGACAGTAAAAGAGACCCAGTACTTC
CASRAGTVKETQYF
>many|TRBV9|TRBJ1-2|TRBD1
TGTGCCAGCAGCGTAGATGGGACAGGGCGCGGCTACACCTTC
CASSVDGTGRGYTF
>many|TRBV7-9|TRBJ1-1|-
TGTGCCAGCACCGAGGTGTGGGCTGAAGCTTTCTTT
CASTEVWAEAFF
>many|TRBV7-2|TRBJ2-7|-
TGTGCCAGCAGCTTTCCCCAAACAGGGCCCTACGAGCAGTACTTC
CASSFPQTGPYEQYF
>-|TRBV29-1|TRBJ1-3|TRBD1
TGCAGCGTGAGAGGACAGGGGGCTAGTGGCTACACCATATATTTT
CSVRGQGASGYTIYF
>few|TRBV11-2|TRBJ2-7|TRBD1
TGTGCCAGCAGACCTAGGTTGGGACAGGGAGCCTACGAGCAGTACTTC
CASRPRLGQGAYEQYF
>-|TRBV20-1|TRBJ1-1|-
TGCAGTGCCAAAACCCCACGTTGGAACACTGAAGCTTTCTTT
CSAKTPRWNTEAFF
>-|TRBV25-1|TRBJ2-2|TRBD2
TGTGCCAGCAGTACGGCGGGAGGGGCGGGAACACTACGGGGAGGGCTGTTTTTT
CASSTAGGAGTLRGGLFF
>-|TRBV9|TRBJ2-7|TRBD1
TGTGCCAGCAGGTCCGGGACAGTCTACGAGCAGTACTTC
CASRSGTVYEQYF